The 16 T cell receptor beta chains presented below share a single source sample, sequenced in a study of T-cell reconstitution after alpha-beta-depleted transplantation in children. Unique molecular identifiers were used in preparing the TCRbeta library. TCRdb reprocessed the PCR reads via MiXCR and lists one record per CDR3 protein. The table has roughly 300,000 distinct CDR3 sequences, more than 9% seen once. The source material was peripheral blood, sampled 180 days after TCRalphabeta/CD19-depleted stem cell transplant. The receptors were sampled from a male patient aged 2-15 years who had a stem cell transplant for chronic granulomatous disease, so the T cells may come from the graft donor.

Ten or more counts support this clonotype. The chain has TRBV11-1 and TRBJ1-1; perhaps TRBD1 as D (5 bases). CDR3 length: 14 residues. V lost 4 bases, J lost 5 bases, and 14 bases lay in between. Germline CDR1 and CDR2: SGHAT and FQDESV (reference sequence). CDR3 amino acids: CASSSTGTDTEAFF. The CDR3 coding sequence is TGTGCCAGCAGCTCAACCGGGACGGATACTGAAGCTTTCTTT.

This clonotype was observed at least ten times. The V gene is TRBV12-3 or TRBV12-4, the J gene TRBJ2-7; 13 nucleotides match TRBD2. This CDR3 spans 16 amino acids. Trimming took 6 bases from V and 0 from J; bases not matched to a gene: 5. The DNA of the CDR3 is TGTGCCAGCAGCGGGACTAGCGGGGAGCCCTCCTACGAGCAGTACTTC. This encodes CASSGTSGEPSYEQYF.

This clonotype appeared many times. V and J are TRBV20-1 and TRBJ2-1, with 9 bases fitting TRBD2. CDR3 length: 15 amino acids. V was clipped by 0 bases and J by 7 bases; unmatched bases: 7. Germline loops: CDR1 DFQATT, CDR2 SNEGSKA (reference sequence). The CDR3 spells CSARDSRGGANEQFF. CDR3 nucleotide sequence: TGCAGTGCTAGAGATTCTCGCGGGGGGGCAAATGAGCAGTTCTTC.

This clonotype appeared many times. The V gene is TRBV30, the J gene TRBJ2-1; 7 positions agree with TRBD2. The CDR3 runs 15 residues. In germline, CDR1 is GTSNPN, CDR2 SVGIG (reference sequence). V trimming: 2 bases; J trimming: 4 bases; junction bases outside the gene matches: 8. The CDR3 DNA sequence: TGTGCCTGGAGTCTGGGGGGAGGGCCGTACAATGAGCAGTTCTTC. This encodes CAWSLGGGPYNEQFF. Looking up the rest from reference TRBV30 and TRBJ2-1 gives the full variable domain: SQTIHQWPATLVQPVGSPLSLECTVEGTSNPNLYWYRQAAGRGLQLLFYSVGIGQISSEVPQNLSASRPQDRQFILSSKKLLLSDSGFYLCAWSLGGGPYNEQFFGPGTRLTVL.

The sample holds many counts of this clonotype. CDR3 in DNA: TGTGCCAGCAGCGGTGCCACAGCGGGGGAGACCCAGTACTTC. Residues: CASSGATAGETQYF. V and J are TRBV7-8 and TRBJ2-5, with TRBD2 matching over 7 bases. The CDR3 extends over 14 amino acids. The trim removed 5 bases at V and 5 bases at J, leaving 8 bases unmatched. CDR1 is SGHVS and CDR2 is FQNEAQ in the germline V gene.

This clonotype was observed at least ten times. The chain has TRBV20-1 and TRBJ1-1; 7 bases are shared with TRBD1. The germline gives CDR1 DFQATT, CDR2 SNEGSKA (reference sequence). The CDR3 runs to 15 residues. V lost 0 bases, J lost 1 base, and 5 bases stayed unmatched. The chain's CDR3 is CSARDPDRENTEAFF. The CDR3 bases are TGCAGTGCTAGAGATCCCGACAGGGAGAACACTGAAGCTTTCTTT.

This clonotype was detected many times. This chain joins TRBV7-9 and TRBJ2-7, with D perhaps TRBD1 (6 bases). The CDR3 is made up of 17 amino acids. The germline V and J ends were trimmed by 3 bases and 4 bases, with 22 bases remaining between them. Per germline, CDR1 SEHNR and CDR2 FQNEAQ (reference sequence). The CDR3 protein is CASSFTVPDDTGYEQYF. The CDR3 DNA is TGTGCCAGCAGCTTCACGGTTCCCGACGACACAGGGTACGAGCAGTACTTC.

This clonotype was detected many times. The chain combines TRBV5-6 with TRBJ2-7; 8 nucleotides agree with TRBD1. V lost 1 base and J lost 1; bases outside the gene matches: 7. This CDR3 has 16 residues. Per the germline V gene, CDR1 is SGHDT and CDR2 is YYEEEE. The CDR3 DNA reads TGTGCCAGCAGCTTGAGGGCCGGGACAGGTTCCTACGAGCAGTACTTC. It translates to CASSLRAGTGSYEQYF. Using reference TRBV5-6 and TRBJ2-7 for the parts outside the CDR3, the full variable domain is DAGVTQSPTHLIKTRGQQVTLRCSPKSGHDTVSWYQQALGQGPQFIFQYYEEEERQRGNFPDRFSGHQFPNYSSELNVNALLLGDSALYLCASSLRAGTGSYEQYFGPGTRLTVT.

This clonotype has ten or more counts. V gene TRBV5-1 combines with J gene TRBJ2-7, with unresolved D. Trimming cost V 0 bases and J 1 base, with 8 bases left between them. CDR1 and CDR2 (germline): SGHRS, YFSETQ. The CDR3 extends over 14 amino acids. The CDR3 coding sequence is TGCGCCAGCAGCTTGGAGCAGTTTTCCTACGAGCAGTACTTC. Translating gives CASSLEQFSYEQYF. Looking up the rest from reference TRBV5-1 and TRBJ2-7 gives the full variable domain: KAGVTQTPRYLIKTRGQQVTLSCSPISGHRSVSWYQQTPGQGLQFLFEYFSETQRNKGNFPGRFSGRQFSNSRSEMNVSTLELGDSALYLCASSLEQFSYEQYFGPGTRLTVT.

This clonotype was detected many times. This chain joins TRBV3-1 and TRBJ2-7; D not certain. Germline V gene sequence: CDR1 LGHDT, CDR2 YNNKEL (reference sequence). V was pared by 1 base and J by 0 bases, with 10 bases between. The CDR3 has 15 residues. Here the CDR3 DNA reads TGTGCCAGCAGCCAAGCATACAGCAGCTCCTACGAGCAGTACTTC. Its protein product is CASSQAYSSSYEQYF.

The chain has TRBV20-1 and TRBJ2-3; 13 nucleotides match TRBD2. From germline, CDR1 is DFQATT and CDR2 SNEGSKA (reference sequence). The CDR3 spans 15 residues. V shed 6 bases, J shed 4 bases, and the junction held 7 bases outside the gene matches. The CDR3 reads CSANGLAGESDTQYF. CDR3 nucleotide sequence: TGCAGTGCAAACGGACTAGCGGGGGAGTCAGATACGCAGTATTTT.

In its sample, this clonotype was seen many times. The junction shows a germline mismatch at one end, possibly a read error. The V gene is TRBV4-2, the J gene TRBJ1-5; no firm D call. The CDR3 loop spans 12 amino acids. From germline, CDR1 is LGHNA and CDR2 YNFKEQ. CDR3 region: CASSRDDQPQHF. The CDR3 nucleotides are TGTGCCAGCAGCCGAGACGATCAACCCCAGCATTTT.

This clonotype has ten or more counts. CDR3 residues: CASSPRDGAFMNTEAFF. The CDR3 coding sequence is TGTGCCAGCAGCCCGCGGGACGGAGCGTTCATGAACACTGAAGCTTTCTTT. The chain employs TRBV7-8 and TRBJ1-1; perhaps TRBD1 as D (5 bases). Germline V CDR1 and CDR2: SGHVS, FQNEAQ. Deletions cut 5 bases from V and 0 bases from J, with 19 bases between. This CDR3 is 17 amino acids long. Drawing the rest from reference TRBV7-8 and TRBJ1-1, the complete variable domain is GAGVSQSPRYKVAKRGQDVALRCDPISGHVSLFWYQQALGQGPEFLTYFQNEAQLDKSGLPSDRFFAERPEGSVSTLKIQRTQQEDSAVYLCASSPRDGAFMNTEAFFGQGTRLTVV.

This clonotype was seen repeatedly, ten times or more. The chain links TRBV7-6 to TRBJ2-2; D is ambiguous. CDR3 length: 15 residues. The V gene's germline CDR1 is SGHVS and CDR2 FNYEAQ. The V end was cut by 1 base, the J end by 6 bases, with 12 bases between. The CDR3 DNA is TGTGCCAGCAGCTTAGGGTTCGGCATAGCCGGGGAGCTGTTTTTT. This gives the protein CASSLGFGIAGELFF.

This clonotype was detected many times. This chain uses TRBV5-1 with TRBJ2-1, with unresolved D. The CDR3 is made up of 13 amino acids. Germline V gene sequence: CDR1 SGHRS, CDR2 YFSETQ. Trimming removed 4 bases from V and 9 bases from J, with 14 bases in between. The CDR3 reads CASSVAPGPEQFF. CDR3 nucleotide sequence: TGCGCCAGCAGCGTGGCCCCGGGCCCTGAGCAGTTCTTC.

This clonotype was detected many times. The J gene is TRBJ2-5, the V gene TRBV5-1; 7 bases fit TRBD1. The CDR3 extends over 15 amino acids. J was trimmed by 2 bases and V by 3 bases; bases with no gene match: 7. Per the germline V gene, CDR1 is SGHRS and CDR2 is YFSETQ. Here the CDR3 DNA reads TGCGCCAGCAGCTACCGGGACAGCTCTCAAGAGACCCAGTACTTC. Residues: CASSYRDSSQETQYF.